This TCR beta chain was recorded in a study of T cell changes during pregnancy in multiple sclerosis. Sequencing used immunoSEQ multiplex PCR; TCRdb keeps in-frame clones, though not all of them. The data contain about 41,000 clones, 80% to 90% of them singletons. The receptor comes from a female donor with multiple sclerosis, enrolled in a pregnancy study. The sequencing here drew on CD4+ T cells from peripheral blood mononuclear cells, taken in the first trimester of pregnancy.

CDR3 bases: TGTGTCTCTGACAGGGGGACTGAAGCTTTCTTT. Translated, it gives CVSDRGTEAFF. This sequence joins TRBV28 and TRBJ1-1, with TRBD1 identical over 9 bases. Germline V CDR1 and CDR2: MDHEN, SYDVKM. This CDR3 region has 11 residues.